A single sample is the source of the 26 T cell receptor beta chains below, sequenced in a study of cytomegalovirus exposure and HLA in healthy donors (TCRdb year 2017). Library preparation used the immunoSEQ multiplex PCR assay. For the multiplex PCR, a mixture combining 60 forward primers for TCR Vbeta segments and 13 reverse primers for TCR Jbeta segments was used. The table was pulled from immuneACCESS by TCRdb, which kept in-frame rearrangements only. Such tables lose some clones; where checked, under half of the loss comes from unresolved V genes, and the rest has no known cause. The sample table lists roughly 180,000 clones, around 74% of them with a count of one. The ten top clones hold around 1.6% of the sample. The sequenced material came from PBMCs. These receptor sequences come from a girl between 10 and 17 years old in good health and CMV-seropositive.

In DNA form, the CDR3 reads TGTGCCAGCCGCGGGGGGACTAATGAAAAACTGTTTTTT. Amino acid sequence: CASRGGTNEKLFF. V gene TRBV10-3 combines with J gene TRBJ1-4, with a possible D match to TRBD1 (5 bases). Germline V gene lookup returns CDR1 ENHRY and CDR2 SYGVKD. This CDR3 is built from 13 residues. Trimming removed 10 bases from V and 2 bases from J, with 11 bases in between.

This clone was detected only once. This sequence joins TRBV4-3 and TRBJ2-7; the match to TRBD1 covers 10 bases. The CDR3 is made up of 15 amino acids. Germline V gives CDR1 LGHNA, CDR2 YSLEER. V shed 2 bases and J 4 bases; nucleotides not matched to a gene: 5. The CDR3 loop reads CASSQRTGGTYEQYF. The CDR3 bases are TGCGCCAGCAGCCAACGGACAGGGGGGACTTACGAGCAGTACTTC.

The J gene is TRBJ2-5, the V gene TRBV2; possibly TRBD1 for D (5 bases). The CDR3 is made up of 13 amino acids. Trimming pared 6 bases from V and 2 bases from J, leaving 10 bases between. CDR1 is SNHLY, CDR2 FYNNEI, per germline. CDR3 amino acids: CASSPGLQETQYF. CDR3 nucleotide sequence: TGTGCCAGCAGCCCAGGGTTACAAGAGACCCAGTACTTC.

The chain recombines TRBV5-1 with TRBJ2-7; TRBD1 matches 9 bases. The V gene end was trimmed by 4 bases and the J gene end by 6 bases; junction bases not matched to a gene: 17. The CDR3 spans 17 residues. The germline gives CDR1 SGHRS, CDR2 YFSETQ. CDR3 protein: CASSPDPLQGAGLEQYF. In DNA, the CDR3 is TGCGCCAGCAGCCCGGACCCCTTACAGGGGGCCGGCCTCGAGCAGTACTTC.

This clone was seen a single time. This rearrangement joins TRBV11-2 to TRBJ2-1; the D is unclear. This CDR3 is 13 amino acids long. The germline V gene has CDR1 SGHAT and CDR2 FQNNGV. V shed 1 base and J shed 7 bases, with 8 bases lying between them. The CDR3 nucleotides read TGTGCCAGCAGCTTAGTTGCGGTTAATGAGCAGTTCTTC. Residues: CASSLVAVNEQFF.

The chain carries TRBV30 and TRBJ2-6; maybe TRBD1 (6 bases). Per germline, CDR1 GTSNPN and CDR2 SVGIG (reference sequence). V lost 6 bases to trimming and J lost 5 bases, with 11 bases between them. The CDR3 runs 13 residues. The CDR3 here is CACTGIWANVLTF. In DNA form, the CDR3 reads TGTGCCTGTACAGGGATTTGGGCCAACGTCCTGACTTTC. Combining the CDR3 with reference TRBV30 and TRBJ2-6 gives the whole variable domain SQTIHQWPATLVQPVGSPLSLECTVEGTSNPNLYWYRQAAGRGLQLLFYSVGIGQISSEVPQNLSASRPQDRQFILSSKKLLLSDSGFYLCACTGIWANVLTFGAGSRLTVL.

This clone was seen more than once but under ten times. The genes are TRBV2 and TRBJ1-3; no clear D gene. Trimming stripped 6 bases from V and 2 bases from J, with 8 bases between. There are 13 residues in the CDR3. In germline, CDR1 is SNHLY, CDR2 FYNNEI. The CDR3 nucleotides read TGTGCCAGCAGAGAGGCAGCTGGAAACACCATATATTTT. Protein sequence: CASREAAGNTIYF.

This rearrangement joins TRBV27 to TRBJ2-7; 13 bases map to TRBD2. There are 15 residues in the CDR3. The V segment lost 3 bases and the J segment 6 bases; nucleotides outside the gene matches: 5. Germline CDR1 and CDR2: MNHEY and SMNVEV (reference sequence). The CDR3 sequence: CASSLGLAGSGEQYF. The CDR3 DNA reads as TGTGCCAGCAGTTTGGGACTAGCGGGGTCGGGCGAGCAGTACTTC.

This chain uses TRBV2 with TRBJ1-5; D gene ambiguous. From germline, CDR1 is SNHLY and CDR2 FYNNEI. This CDR3 is built from 14 residues. V gave up 3 bases and J gave up 4 bases, with 10 bases separating them. The DNA for the CDR3 is TGTGCCAGCAGTGATACGAGACTTAATCAGCCCCAGCATTTT. Its protein is CASSDTRLNQPQHF.

This clone was seen more than once but under ten times. The rearrangement uses TRBV9 and TRBJ2-3; TRBD2 matches 9 bases. The CDR3 has 15 residues. After removal of 4 bases from V and 5 bases from J, the junction contained 8 bases not matched to a gene. From germline, CDR1 is SGDLS and CDR2 YYNGEE. CDR3 DNA sequence: TGTGCCAGCAGCCCGGCGGGGGGGATTGGAGATACGCAGTATTTT. Residues: CASSPAGGIGDTQYF.

The V and J genes are TRBV27 and TRBJ1-4, with D unclear. CDR1 and CDR2 from the germline V gene are MNHEY and SMNVEV (reference sequence). The CDR3 consists of 12 residues. V lost 6 bases and J 11 bases, leaving 13 bases between the germline ends. The CDR3 loop is CASSSLREKLFF. Here the CDR3 DNA reads TGTGCCAGCAGCTCCCTCCGGGAGAAACTGTTTTTT.

J is TRBJ1-4 and V is TRBV11-3; no clear D gene. This CDR3 is built from 13 residues. Germline CDR1 and CDR2: SGHNT and YENEEA. Trimming removed 5 bases at V and 10 bases at J, with 14 bases between. For the CDR3, the DNA is TGTGCCAGCAGCGCGGCGGACTCAGTAAAACTGTTTTTT. It specifies CASSAADSVKLFF. The whole variable domain, remainder taken from reference TRBV11-3 and TRBJ1-4, is EAGVVQSPRYKIIEKKQPVAFWCNPISGHNTLYWYLQNLGQGPELLIRYENEEAVDDSQLPKDRFSAERLKGVDSTLKIQPAELGDSAVYLCASSAADSVKLFFGSGTQLSVL.

The CDR3 is CTSSQRRAAGAYNHEQFF. In DNA, the CDR3 is TGCACCAGCAGCCAAAGAAGGGCGGCGGGGGCCTACAACCATGAGCAGTTCTTC. The chain couples TRBV1 to TRBJ2-1; the D call in the table, TRBD2, was not verified against the DNA. TRBV1 is marked as a pseudogene. The CDR3 sequence is 18 residues long.

The genes are TRBV4-3 and TRBJ1-1, with TRBD1 matching over 10 bases. This CDR3 spans 14 amino acids. V lost 7 bases to trimming and J lost 5 bases; unmatched junction nucleotides: 7. Germline-derived CDR1 and CDR2 are LGHNA and YSLEER. DNA of the CDR3: TGCGCCAGCAAGTTGGGGACAGGGGCGACTGAAGCTTTCTTT. It specifies CASKLGTGATEAFF.

This clone came up once. J is TRBJ2-7 and V is TRBV4-1, with TRBD1 as a possible D gene (6 bases). V lost 4 bases and J lost 4, with 20 bases in between. This CDR3 has 16 amino acids. Germline V CDR1 and CDR2: MGHRA, YSYEKL. The CDR3 region is CASSPGVWGSGYEQYF. Written as DNA, the CDR3 is TGCGCCAGCAGCCCAGGGGTATGGGGCTCCGGTTACGAGCAGTACTTC.

The V and J genes are TRBV5-6 and TRBJ2-2, with unresolved D. The CDR3 has 14 amino acids. Trimming took off 0 bases at V and 8 bases at J, with 11 bases between the two ends. Germline values: CDR1 SGHDT, CDR2 YYEEEE. The CDR3 coding sequence is TGTGCCAGCAGCTTGGGAGGCATCCCGGGGGAGCTGTTTTTT. Its translation is CASSLGGIPGELFF.

The chain combines TRBV4-1 with TRBJ1-2; weak D call: TRBD1 (6 bases). V was pared by 2 bases and J by 7 bases, with 17 bases between. Germline CDR1 and CDR2: MGHRA and YSYEKL. The CDR3 runs to 15 residues. The CDR3 DNA sequence: TGCGCCAGCAGCCAACCGGACAGACGAGGTCTTGGCTACACCTTC. This encodes CASSQPDRRGLGYTF.

This chain connects TRBV6-5 to TRBJ1-1; a weak D match, TRBD1 (6 bases). Trimming pared 6 bases from V and 11 bases from J, leaving 13 bases between. This CDR3 is built from 11 residues. The germline CDR1 and CDR2 sequences are MNHEY and SVGAGI. CDR3 amino acids: CASRDRFGAFF. CDR3 bases: TGTGCCAGCAGAGACAGGTTCGGGGCTTTCTTT.

The chain has TRBV5-1 and TRBJ2-3; D perhaps matches TRBD1 (5 bases). Trimming took 2 bases from V and 1 from J, leaving 8 bases between them. Germline CDR1 reads SGHRS; CDR2 reads YFSETQ. The CDR3 spans 14 residues. The CDR3 DNA is TGCGCCAGCAGCTTATGGGGCGGCACAGATACGCAGTATTTT. Translation gives CASSLWGGTDTQYF. Full variable domain (remainder filled in from reference TRBV5-1 and TRBJ2-3): KAGVTQTPRYLIKTRGQQVTLSCSPISGHRSVSWYQQTPGQGLQFLFEYFSETQRNKGNFPGRFSGRQFSNSRSEMNVSTLELGDSALYLCASSLWGGTDTQYFGPGTRLTVL.

In its sample, this clone was seen a few times. The chain employs TRBV9 and TRBJ2-7, with D perhaps matching TRBD1 (7 bases). Trimming removed 6 bases from V and 0 bases from J, with 13 bases in between. In germline, CDR1 is SGDLS, CDR2 YYNGEE. The CDR3 runs to 14 residues. The CDR3 loop reads CASNAGQISYEQYF. CDR3 coding DNA: TGTGCCAGCAACGCGGGACAGATCTCCTACGAGCAGTACTTC.

The V and J genes are TRBV9 and TRBJ2-1; 8 bases line up with TRBD1. CDR3 length: 15 amino acids. Germline trimming cut 5 bases from V and 8 bases from J; bases unmatched to any gene: 12. Per germline, CDR1 SGDLS and CDR2 YYNGEE. CDR3 loop: CASSRGQGSGYEQFF. The CDR3 region has the DNA TGTGCCAGCAGTCGTGGACAGGGTTCGGGCTATGAGCAGTTCTTC.

This clone was seen only a few times. The CDR3: CASGPGGASNQPQHF. The CDR3 nucleotides are TGTGCTAGTGGCCCTGGTGGGGCTAGCAATCAGCCCCAGCATTTT. J is TRBJ1-5 and V is TRBV12-5; TRBD1 might be the D (5 bases). The CDR3 has 15 residues. Germline lookup yields CDR1 LGHNT and CDR2 FRNRAP. V gave up 6 bases and J gave up 0 bases, with 12 bases separating them.

The V and J genes are TRBV18 and TRBJ1-2; 12 bases agree with TRBD1. The V and J ends lost 5 bases and 6 bases, in that order; junction bases with no gene match: 16. The CDR3 is 18 amino acids. Per germline, CDR1 KGHSH and CDR2 LQKENI. As DNA, the CDR3 is TGTGCCAGCTCATCTATCTCGGGACAGGGGGCAAGTGTTAATGGCTACACCTTC. This gives the protein CASSSISGQGASVNGYTF.

The V gene is TRBV27, the J gene TRBJ2-7, with 7 bases aligning to TRBD1. CDR3 length: 12 residues. After removal of 6 bases from V and 7 bases from J, the junction contained 6 bases not matched to a gene. Germline V gene sequence: CDR1 MNHEY, CDR2 SMNVEV (reference sequence). The CDR3 DNA is TGTGCCAGCAGCCAGGACAGGACTGAGCAGTACTTC. Protein product: CASSQDRTEQYF.

The genes are TRBV5-4 and TRBJ2-1; 10 bases match TRBD2. The CDR3 runs to 16 residues. Per germline, CDR1 SGHNT and CDR2 YYREEE (reference sequence). The junction had 11 bases not matched to a gene; V was cut back by 4 bases and J by 7 bases. CDR3 in DNA: TGTGCCAGCAGCCCCCCGGCTAGCGGGGGATCGAATGAGCAGTTCTTC. Translation gives CASSPPASGGSNEQFF.

The chain couples TRBV4-2 to TRBJ2-3; 10 bases are shared with TRBD2. Germline CDR1 is LGHNA and CDR2 is YNFKEQ. This CDR3 spans 20 amino acids. Trimming at V came to 9 bases and at J to 4 bases, leaving 25 bases not matched to a gene. CDR3 region: CASIPTKGSYRAGGPDTQYF. CDR3 sequence (DNA): TGTGCCAGTATACCGACTAAAGGTTCATACCGAGCGGGGGGGCCAGATACGCAGTATTTT.